These T cell receptor beta chains were read from a single sample in a study of blood T cell repertoires in COVID-19. Assay: immunoSEQ multiplex PCR; the TCRdb copy retains only in-frame clones and omits some. The table shows about 140,000 clones, with about 85% occurring only once. What was sequenced was peripheral blood. The receptors shown here come from a human donor with COVID-19, enrolled during active disease. The donor label of this sample is uncertain. CDR3s include the opening cysteine and the closing phenylalanine or tryptophan. Fields, in order: V gene, D gene, J gene, CDR3 DNA, CDR3 protein. D genes are given only for firm matches.

TRBV5-4,TRBD1,TRBJ2-1,TGTGCCAGCAGCCCACCCGACCCGGGACAGCACAATGAGCAGTTCTTC,CASSPPDPGQHNEQFF
TRBV29-1,-,TRBJ1-1,TGCAGCGCTAATGAGCTGAACACTGAAGCTTTCTTT,CSANELNTEAFF
TRBV18,-,TRBJ1-1,TGTGCCAGCTCCCACCGGGATTTGGGCCACGCTGAAGCTTTCTTT,CASSHRDLGHAEAFF
TRBV18,-,TRBJ1-1,TGTGCCAGCTCGCCCCGGGGGGCCGACATGAACACTGAAGCTTTCTTT,CASSPRGADMNTEAFF
TRBV9,TRBD1,TRBJ1-1,TGTGCCAGCAGCGAGACAGGGGAGAGCACTGAAGCTTTCTTT,CASSETGESTEAFF
TRBV11-1,TRBD1,TRBJ1-2,TGTGCCAGCAGCCCGGGGACAGGGAGAGGCTACACCTTC,CASSPGTGRGYTF
TRBV6-6,TRBD1,TRBJ1-2,TGTGCCAGCAGTTACACCTCCCTCGACAGGGGCTATGGCTACACCTTC,CASSYTSLDRGYGYTF
TRBV6-5,TRBD2,TRBJ2-3,TGTGCCAGCAGTAGCGGGAGGGCCCCAGATACGCAGTATTTT,CASSSGRAPDTQYF
TRBV3-1/TRBV3-2,TRBD1,TRBJ1-4,TGTGCCAGCAGCACAGGGGAAGGAAATAATGAAAAACTGTTTTTT,CASSTGEGNNEKLFF
TRBV6-5,-,TRBJ2-7,TGTGCCAGCAGCCGGGACTCCGCCGTCGAGCAGTACTTC,CASSRDSAVEQYF
TRBV6-6,TRBD1,TRBJ2-3,TGTGCCAGCAGTCCCTCCGGGACAGGGGGCCCACATACGCAGTATTTT,CASSPSGTGGPHTQYF
TRBV2,-,TRBJ2-3,TGTGCCACCCGCGCAACGGTGGTAGATACGCAGTATTTT,CATRATVVDTQYF
TRBV6-2/TRBV6-3,TRBD2,TRBJ2-7,TGTGCCAGCAGCTACTCGGGACTAGCGGGAGAGGGTCGGTCCTACGAGCAGTACTTC,CASSYSGLAGEGRSYEQYF
TRBV11-3,TRBD2,TRBJ2-5,TGTGCCAGCAGCCCCCCGATATCCAGCGGGAGACGAGAGACCCAGTACTTC,CASSPPISSGRRETQYF
TRBV12-1,-,TRBJ2-7,TGTGCCAGCAGGAATTGGAGGGAGAAACACTACGAGCAGTACTTC,CASRNWREKHYEQYF
TRBV27,TRBD1,TRBJ2-7,TGTGCCAGCACCCCCAGACAGGGGGGGTCCCGCGAGCAGTACTTC,CASTPRQGGSREQYF